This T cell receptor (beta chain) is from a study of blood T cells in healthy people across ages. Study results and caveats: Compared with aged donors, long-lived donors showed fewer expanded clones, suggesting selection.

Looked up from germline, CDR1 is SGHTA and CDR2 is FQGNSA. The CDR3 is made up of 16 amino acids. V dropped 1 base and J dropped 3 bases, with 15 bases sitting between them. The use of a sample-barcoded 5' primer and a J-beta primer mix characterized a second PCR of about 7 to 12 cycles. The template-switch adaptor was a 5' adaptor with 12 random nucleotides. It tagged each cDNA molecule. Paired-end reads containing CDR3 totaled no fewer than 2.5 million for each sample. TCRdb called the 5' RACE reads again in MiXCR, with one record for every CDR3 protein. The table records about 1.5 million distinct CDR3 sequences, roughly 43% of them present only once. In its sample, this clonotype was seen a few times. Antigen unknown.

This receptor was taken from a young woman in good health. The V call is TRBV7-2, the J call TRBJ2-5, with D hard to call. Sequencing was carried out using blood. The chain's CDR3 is CASSLVGPLGKETQYF. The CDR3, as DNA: TGTGCCAGCAGCTTAGTTGGTCCCTTGGGTAAAGAGACCCAGTACTTC.